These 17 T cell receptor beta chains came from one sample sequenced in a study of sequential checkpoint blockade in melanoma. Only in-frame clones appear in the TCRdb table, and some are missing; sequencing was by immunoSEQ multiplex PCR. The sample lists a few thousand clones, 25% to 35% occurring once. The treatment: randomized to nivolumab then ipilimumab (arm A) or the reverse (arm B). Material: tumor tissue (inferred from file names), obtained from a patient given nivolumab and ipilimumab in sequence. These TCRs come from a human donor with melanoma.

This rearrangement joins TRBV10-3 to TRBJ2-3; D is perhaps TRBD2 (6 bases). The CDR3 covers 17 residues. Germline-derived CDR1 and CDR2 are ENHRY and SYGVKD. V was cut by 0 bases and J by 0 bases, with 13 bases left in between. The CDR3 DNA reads TGTGCCATCAGTGAGTCGATCCTCGGGGGAAGCACAGATACGCAGTATTTT. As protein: CAISESILGGSTDTQYF.

The CDR3 loop is CASSSGQTSGANVLTF. In DNA, the CDR3 is TGTGCCAGCAGTTCCGGACAAACGTCTGGGGCCAACGTCCTGACTTTC. The chain couples TRBV28 to TRBJ2-6, with D perhaps matching TRBD1 (5 bases). Trimming took 4 bases from V and 1 from J, leaving 11 bases between them. Germline V gene data show CDR1 as MDHEN and CDR2 as SYDVKM. This CDR3 is built from 16 residues.

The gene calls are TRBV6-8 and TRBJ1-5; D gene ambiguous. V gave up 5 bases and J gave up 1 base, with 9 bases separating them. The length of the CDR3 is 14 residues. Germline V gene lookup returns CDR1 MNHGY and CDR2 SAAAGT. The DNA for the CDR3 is TGTGCCAGCAGTACCCGGGTCAGCAATCAGCCCCAGCATTTT. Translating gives CASSTRVSNQPQHF.

The chain's CDR3 is CAWSVLAGVSDTQYF. CDR3 sequence (DNA): TGTGCCTGGAGTGTACTAGCGGGAGTATCCGATACGCAGTATTTT. V usage is TRBV30 and J usage is TRBJ2-3, with TRBD2 matching 11 bases. The CDR3 sequence is 15 residues long. V was pared by 0 bases and J by 6 bases, with 5 bases of the junction left unmatched. Germline V lookup: CDR1 GTSNPN, CDR2 SVGIG (reference sequence).

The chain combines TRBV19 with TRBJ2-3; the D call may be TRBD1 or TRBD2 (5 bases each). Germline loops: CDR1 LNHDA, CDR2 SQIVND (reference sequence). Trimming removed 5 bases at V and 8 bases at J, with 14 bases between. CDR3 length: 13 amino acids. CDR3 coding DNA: TGTGCCAGTAGTGCCGGGACCCTATTTACGCAGTATTTT. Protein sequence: CASSAGTLFTQYF.

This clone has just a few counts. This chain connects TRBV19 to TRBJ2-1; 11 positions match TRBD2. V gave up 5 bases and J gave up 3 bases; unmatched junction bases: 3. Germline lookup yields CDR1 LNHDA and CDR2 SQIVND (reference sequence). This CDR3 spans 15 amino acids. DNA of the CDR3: TGTGCCAGTAGTGTGACTAGCGGGGACTACAATGAGCAGTTCTTC. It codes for CASSVTSGDYNEQFF.

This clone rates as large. The CDR3 spells CAISQDSPYEQYV. CDR3 nucleotide sequence: TGTGCCATCTCCCAGGACAGTCCTTACGAGCAGTACGTC. J is TRBJ2-7 and V is TRBV6-8, with D perhaps matching TRBD1 (6 bases). Trimming pared 10 bases from V and 4 bases from J, leaving 17 bases between. Germline CDR1 MNHGY, CDR2 SAAAGT. The CDR3 length is 13 residues.

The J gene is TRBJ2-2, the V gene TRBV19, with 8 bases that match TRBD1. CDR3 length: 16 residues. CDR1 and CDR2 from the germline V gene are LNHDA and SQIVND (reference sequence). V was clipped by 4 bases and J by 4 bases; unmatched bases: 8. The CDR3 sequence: CASSKGRDRSTGELFF. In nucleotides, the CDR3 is TGTGCCAGTAGTAAGGGAAGGGACAGGAGCACCGGGGAGCTGTTTTTT.

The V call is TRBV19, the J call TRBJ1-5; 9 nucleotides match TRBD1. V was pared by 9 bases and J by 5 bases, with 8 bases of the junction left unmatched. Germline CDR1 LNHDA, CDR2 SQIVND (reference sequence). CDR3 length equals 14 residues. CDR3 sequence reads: CASADRGTDQPQHF. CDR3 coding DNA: TGTGCCAGCGCAGACAGGGGGACCGATCAGCCCCAGCATTTT. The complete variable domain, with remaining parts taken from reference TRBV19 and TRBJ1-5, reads DGGITQSPKYLFRKEGQNVTLSCEQNLNHDAMYWYRQDPGQGLRLIYYSQIVNDFQKGDIAEGYSVSREKKESFPLTVTSAQKNPTAFYLCASADRGTDQPQHFGDGTRLSIL.

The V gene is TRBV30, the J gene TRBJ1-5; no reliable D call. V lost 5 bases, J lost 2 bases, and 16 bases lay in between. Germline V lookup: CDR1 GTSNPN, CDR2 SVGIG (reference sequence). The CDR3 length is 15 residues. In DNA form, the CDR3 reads TGTGCCTGGGGGAGGGCCCCCGGGGGCAATCAGCCCCAGCATTTT. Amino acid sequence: CAWGRAPGGNQPQHF.

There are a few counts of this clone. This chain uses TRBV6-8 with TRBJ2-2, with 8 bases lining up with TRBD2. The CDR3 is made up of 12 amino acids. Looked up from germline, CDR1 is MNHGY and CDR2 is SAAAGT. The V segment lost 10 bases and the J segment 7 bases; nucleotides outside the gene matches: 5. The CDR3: CATNSGNGELFF. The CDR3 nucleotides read TGTGCCACTAATAGCGGGAACGGGGAGCTGTTTTTT.

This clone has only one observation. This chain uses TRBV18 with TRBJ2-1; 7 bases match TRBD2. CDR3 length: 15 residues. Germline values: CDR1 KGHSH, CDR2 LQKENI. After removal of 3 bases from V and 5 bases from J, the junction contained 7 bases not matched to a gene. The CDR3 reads CASSPAAGEDNEQFF. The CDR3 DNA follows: TGTGCCAGCTCACCCGCCGCGGGAGAGGACAATGAGCAGTTCTTC. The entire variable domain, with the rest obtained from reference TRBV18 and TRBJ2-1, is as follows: NAGVMQNPRHLVRRRGQEARLRCSPMKGHSHVYWYRQLPEEGLKFMVYLQKENIIDESGMPKERFSAEFPKEGPSILRIQQVVRGDSAAYFCASSPAAGEDNEQFFGPGTRLTVL.

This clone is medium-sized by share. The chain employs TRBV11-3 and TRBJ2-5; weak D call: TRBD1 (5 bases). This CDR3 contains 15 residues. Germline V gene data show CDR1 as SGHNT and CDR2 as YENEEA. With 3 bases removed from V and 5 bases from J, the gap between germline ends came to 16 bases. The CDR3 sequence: CASSLARQGKETQYF. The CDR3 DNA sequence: TGTGCCAGCAGCTTGGCCCGGCAGGGCAAGGAGACCCAGTACTTC.

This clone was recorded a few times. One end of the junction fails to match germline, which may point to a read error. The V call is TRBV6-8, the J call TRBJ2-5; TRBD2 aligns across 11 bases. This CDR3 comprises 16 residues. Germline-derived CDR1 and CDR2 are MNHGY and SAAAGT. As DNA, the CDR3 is TGTGCCATCAGTGGAGGTAGCGGGAGGGCCGGGGAGACCCAGTACTTC. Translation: CAISGGSGRAGETQYF.

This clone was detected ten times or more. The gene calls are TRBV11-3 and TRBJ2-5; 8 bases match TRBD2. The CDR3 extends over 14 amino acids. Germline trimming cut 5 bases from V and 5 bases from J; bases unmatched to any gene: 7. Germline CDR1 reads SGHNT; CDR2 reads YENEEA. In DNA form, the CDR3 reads TGTGCCAGCAGCCAAGGGACTAGGGGGGAGACCCAGTACTTC. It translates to CASSQGTRGETQYF. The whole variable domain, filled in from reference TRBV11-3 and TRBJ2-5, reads EAGVVQSPRYKIIEKKQPVAFWCNPISGHNTLYWYLQNLGQGPELLIRYENEEAVDDSQLPKDRFSAERLKGVDSTLKIQPAELGDSAVYLCASSQGTRGETQYFGPGTRLLVL.

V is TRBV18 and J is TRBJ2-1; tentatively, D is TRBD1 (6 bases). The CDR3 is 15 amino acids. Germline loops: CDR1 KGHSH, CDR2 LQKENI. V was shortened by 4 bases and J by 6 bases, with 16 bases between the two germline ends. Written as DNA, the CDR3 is TGTGCCAGCTCACAGGGGGTGGTGCTCTCCAATGAGCAGTTCTTC. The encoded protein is CASSQGVVLSNEQFF.

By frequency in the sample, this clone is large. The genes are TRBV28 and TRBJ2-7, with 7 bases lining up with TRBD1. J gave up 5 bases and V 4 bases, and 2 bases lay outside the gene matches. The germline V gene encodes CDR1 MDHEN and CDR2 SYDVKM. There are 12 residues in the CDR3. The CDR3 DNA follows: TGTGCCAGCAGTTCCACAGGGGACGAGCAGTACTTC. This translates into CASSSTGDEQYF.